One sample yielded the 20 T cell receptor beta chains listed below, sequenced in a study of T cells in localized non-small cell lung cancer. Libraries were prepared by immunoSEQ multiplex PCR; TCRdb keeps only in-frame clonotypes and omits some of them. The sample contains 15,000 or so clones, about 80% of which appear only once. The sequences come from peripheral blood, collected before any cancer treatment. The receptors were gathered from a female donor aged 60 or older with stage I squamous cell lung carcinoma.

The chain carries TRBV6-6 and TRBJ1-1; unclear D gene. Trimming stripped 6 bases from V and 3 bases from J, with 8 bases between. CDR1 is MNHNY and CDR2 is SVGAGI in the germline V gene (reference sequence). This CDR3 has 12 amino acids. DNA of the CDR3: TGTGCCAGCAGCCGTGGGGACACTGAAGCTTTCTTT. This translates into CASSRGDTEAFF.

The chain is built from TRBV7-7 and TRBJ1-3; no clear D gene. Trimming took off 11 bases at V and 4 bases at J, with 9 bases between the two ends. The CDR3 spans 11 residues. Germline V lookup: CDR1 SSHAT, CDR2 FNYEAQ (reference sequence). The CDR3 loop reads CAVLFGNTIYF. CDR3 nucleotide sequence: TGTGCCGTCCTCTTCGGAAACACCATATATTTT.

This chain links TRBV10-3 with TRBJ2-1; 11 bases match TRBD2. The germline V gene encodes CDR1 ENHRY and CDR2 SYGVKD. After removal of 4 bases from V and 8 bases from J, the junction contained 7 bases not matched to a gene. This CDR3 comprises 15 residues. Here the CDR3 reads CAISGASGGSDEQFF. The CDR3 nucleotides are TGTGCCATCAGTGGGGCTAGCGGGGGGAGCGATGAGCAGTTCTTC.

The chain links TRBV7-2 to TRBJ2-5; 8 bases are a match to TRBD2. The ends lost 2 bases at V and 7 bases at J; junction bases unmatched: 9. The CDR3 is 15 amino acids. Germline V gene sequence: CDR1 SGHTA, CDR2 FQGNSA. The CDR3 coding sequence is TGTGCCAGCAGCTTACGGGGGGGGGCCGCTCGGACCCAGTACTTC. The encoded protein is CASSLRGGAARTQYF.

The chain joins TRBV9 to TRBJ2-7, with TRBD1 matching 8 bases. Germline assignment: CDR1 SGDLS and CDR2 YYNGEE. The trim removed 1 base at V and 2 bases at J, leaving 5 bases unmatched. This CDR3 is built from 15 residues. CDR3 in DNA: TGTGCCAGCAGCGTATCGACAGGGGCTGCCTACGAGCAGTACTTC. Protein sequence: CASSVSTGAAYEQYF. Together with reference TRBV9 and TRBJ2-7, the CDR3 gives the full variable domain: DSGVTQTPKHLITATGQRVTLRCSPRSGDLSVYWYQQSLDQGLQFLIQYYNGEERAKGNILERFSAQQFPDLHSELNLSSLELGDSALYFCASSVSTGAAYEQYFGPGTRLTVT.

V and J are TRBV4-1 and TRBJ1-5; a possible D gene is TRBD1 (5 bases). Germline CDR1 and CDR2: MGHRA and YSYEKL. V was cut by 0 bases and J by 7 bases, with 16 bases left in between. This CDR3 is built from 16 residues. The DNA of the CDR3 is TGCGCCAGCAGCCAAGATATGGTGTGGGGGGTCCAGCCCCAGCATTTT. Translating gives CASSQDMVWGVQPQHF.

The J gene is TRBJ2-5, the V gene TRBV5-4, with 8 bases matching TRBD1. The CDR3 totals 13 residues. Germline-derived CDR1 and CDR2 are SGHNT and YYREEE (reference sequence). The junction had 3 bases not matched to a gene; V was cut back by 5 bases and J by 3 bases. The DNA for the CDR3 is TGTGCCAGCAGTTCAGGGGGCGAAGAGACCCAGTACTTC. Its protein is CASSSGGEETQYF.

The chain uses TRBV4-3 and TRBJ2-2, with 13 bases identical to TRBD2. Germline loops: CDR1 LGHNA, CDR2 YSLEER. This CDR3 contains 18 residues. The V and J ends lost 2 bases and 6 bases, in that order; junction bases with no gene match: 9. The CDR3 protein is CASSQRAGTSGVAGELFF. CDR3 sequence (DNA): TGCGCCAGCAGCCAAAGGGCCGGGACTAGCGGGGTGGCCGGGGAGCTGTTTTTT.

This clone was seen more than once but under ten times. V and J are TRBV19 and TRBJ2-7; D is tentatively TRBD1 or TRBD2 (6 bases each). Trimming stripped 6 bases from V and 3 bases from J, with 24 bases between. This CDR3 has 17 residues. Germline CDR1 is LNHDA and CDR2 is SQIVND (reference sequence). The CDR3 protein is CASSQRLRGGSLYEQYF. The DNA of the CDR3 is TGTGCCAGTAGCCAACGATTGAGAGGGGGGAGTCTCTACGAGCAGTACTTC.

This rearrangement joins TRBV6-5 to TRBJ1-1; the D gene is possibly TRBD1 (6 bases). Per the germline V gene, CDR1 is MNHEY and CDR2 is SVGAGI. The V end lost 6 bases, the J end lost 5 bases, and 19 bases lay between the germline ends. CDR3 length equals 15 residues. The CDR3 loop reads CASSRNLQGATEAFF. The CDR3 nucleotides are TGTGCCAGCAGCCGGAACTTACAGGGCGCGACTGAAGCTTTCTTT.

The CDR3 DNA follows: TGCGCCAGCAGCCAAGACGCATCTAGCTCCTACAATGAGCAGTTCTTC. Translation: CASSQDASSSYNEQFF. The V call is TRBV4-1, the J call TRBJ2-1, with D unclear. From germline, CDR1 is MGHRA and CDR2 YSYEKL. V was shortened by 0 bases and J by 0 bases, with 9 bases between the two germline ends. The CDR3 spans 16 residues.

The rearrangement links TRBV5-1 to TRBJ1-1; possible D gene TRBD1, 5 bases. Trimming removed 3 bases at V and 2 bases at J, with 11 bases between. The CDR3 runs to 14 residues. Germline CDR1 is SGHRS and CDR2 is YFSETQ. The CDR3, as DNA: TGCGCCAGCAGCTACCAGGGAGGAAACACTGAAGCTTTCTTT. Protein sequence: CASSYQGGNTEAFF.

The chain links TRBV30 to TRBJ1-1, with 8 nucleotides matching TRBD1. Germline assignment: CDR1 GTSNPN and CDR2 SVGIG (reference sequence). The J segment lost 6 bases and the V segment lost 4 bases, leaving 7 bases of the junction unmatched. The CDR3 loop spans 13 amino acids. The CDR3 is CAWTVRQGSEAFF. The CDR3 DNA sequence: TGTGCCTGGACCGTTAGACAGGGGTCTGAAGCTTTCTTT.

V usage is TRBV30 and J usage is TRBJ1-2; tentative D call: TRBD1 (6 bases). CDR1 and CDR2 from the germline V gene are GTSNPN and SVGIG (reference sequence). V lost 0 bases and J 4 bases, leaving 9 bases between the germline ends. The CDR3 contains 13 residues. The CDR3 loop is CAWSVRGPYGYTF. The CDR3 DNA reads TGTGCCTGGAGTGTACGGGGGCCCTATGGCTACACCTTC. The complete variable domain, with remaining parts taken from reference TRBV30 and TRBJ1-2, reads SQTIHQWPATLVQPVGSPLSLECTVEGTSNPNLYWYRQAAGRGLQLLFYSVGIGQISSEVPQNLSASRPQDRQFILSSKKLLLSDSGFYLCAWSVRGPYGYTFGSGTRLTVV.

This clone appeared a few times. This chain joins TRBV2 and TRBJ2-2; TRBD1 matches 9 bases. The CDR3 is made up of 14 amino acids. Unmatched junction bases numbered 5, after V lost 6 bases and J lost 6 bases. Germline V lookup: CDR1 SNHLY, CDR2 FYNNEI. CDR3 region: CASRDRTGAGELFF. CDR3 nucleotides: TGTGCCAGCAGGGATCGGACAGGGGCCGGGGAGCTGTTTTTT.

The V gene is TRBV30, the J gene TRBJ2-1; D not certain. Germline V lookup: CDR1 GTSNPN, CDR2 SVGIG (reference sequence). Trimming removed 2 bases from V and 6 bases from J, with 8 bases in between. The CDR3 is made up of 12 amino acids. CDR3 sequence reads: CAWSRQANEQFF. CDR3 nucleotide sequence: TGTGCCTGGAGTAGGCAGGCCAATGAGCAGTTCTTC.

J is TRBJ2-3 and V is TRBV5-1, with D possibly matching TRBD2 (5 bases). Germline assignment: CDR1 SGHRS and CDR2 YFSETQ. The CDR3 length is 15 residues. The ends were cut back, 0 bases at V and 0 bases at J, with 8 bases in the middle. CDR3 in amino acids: CASSLVLASTDTQYF. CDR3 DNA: TGCGCCAGCAGCTTGGTCCTAGCTAGCACAGATACGCAGTATTTT.

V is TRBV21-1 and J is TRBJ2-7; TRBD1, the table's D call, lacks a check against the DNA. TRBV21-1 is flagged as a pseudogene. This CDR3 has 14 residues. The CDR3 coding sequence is TGTGCCAGCAGGGGGACAGGGCTGACCTACGAGCAGTACTTC. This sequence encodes CASRGTGLTYEQYF.

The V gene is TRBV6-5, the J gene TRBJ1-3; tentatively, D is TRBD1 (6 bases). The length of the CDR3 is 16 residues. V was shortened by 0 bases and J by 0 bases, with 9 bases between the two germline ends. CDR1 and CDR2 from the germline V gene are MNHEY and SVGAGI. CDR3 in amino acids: CASSYSQDSSGNTIYF. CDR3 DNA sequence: TGTGCCAGCAGTTACTCGCAGGACAGCTCTGGAAACACCATATATTTT.

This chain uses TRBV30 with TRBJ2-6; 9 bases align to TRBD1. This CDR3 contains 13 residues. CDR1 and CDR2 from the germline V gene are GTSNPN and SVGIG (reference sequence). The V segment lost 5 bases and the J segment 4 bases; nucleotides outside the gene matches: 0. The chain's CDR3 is CAWGTGGANVLTF. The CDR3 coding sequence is TGTGCCTGGGGGACAGGGGGGGCCAACGTCCTGACTTTC. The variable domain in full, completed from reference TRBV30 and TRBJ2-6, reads SQTIHQWPATLVQPVGSPLSLECTVEGTSNPNLYWYRQAAGRGLQLLFYSVGIGQISSEVPQNLSASRPQDRQFILSSKKLLLSDSGFYLCAWGTGGANVLTFGAGSRLTVL.